This TCR beta chain was captured in a study of T cell repertoires in cytomegalovirus infection. The wider study: Recently identified HLA-C-restricted CMV epitopes were among the peptides used. Indications of both CMV infection and matching HLA type were provided by public TCR beta signatures. Study conclusions and caveats: There were HLA-C-restricted CMV-specific TCR beta clonotypes dominating the ex vivo response. Of the TCR beta families, the public ones yielded a cumulative frequency that identified carriers of CMV plus the relevant HLA.

Notes on this clonotype: Its antigen is unknown.

TCRdb recomputed calls from the reads with MiXCR, one row per CDR3 protein. The repertoire has 380,000 or so distinct CDR3 sequences, about 35% of them found once; the top ten carry approximately 13%. This CDR3 has 13 residues. The V and J ends lost 1 base and 5 bases, in that order; junction bases with no gene match: 1. CDR1 and CDR2 (germline): MNHEY, SVGEGT. The sequences come from cultured PBMCs, collected from culture after CMV antigen stimulation. This sequence was found in a human donor in good health (CMV status not recorded). Some clones in this sample may be carry-over from other donors' samples. The V call is TRBV6-2 or TRBV6-3, the J call TRBJ1-1; 7 positions match TRBD1. This CDR3 is CASSYYRGTEAFF. The CDR3 nucleotides are TGTGCCAGCAGTTACTACAGGGGAACTGAAGCTTTCTTT.